A single sample gave rise to the 18 T cell receptor beta chains below, sequenced in a study of blood T cell repertoires in COVID-19. The assay was immunoSEQ multiplex PCR, and TCRdb's table has in-frame clones only and misses some. Seen here are about 170,000 clones, less than 90% observed once, and the top ten hold approximately 11%. The specimen was peripheral blood. Receptors were obtained from a woman in her fifties or sixties with COVID-19, enrolled during active disease.

The chain recombines TRBV12-3 or TRBV12-4 with TRBJ2-2; the D gene is possibly TRBD1 (7 bases). The germline V and J ends were trimmed by 6 bases and 4 bases, with 9 bases remaining between them. The CDR3 contains 13 residues. CDR3 bases: TGTGCCAGCAGCAGGGGGGCCACCGGGGAGCTGTTTTTT. It codes for CASSRGATGELFF.

The chain is built from TRBV7-9 and TRBJ2-5; D may be TRBD1 (7 bases). Trimming shortened V by 0 bases and J by 5 bases, and 10 bases separated the two germline ends. This CDR3 contains 14 residues. Germline V gives CDR1 SEHNR, CDR2 FQNEAQ (reference sequence). This CDR3 reads CASSLAAGGETQYF. For the CDR3, the DNA is TGTGCCAGCAGCTTAGCGGCAGGGGGGGAGACCCAGTACTTC.

This clone was detected only once. The chain recombines TRBV2 with TRBJ2-4; 9 bases agree with TRBD1. V gave up 7 bases and J gave up 8 bases; unmatched junction bases: 6. The germline V gene encodes CDR1 SNHLY and CDR2 FYNNEI. The CDR3 sequence is 13 residues long. The CDR3 spells CASIQDRGDIQYF. For the CDR3, the DNA is TGTGCCAGCATCCAAGACAGGGGGGACATTCAGTACTTC.

In its sample, this clone was seen a few times. The chain links TRBV4-2 to TRBJ2-7; 7 nucleotides match TRBD2. Germline-derived CDR1 and CDR2 are LGHNA and YNFKEQ. The CDR3 has 15 residues. V lost 1 base and J lost 0; bases outside the gene matches: 3. The CDR3: CASSQASGISYEQYF. The DNA for the CDR3 is TGTGCCAGCAGCCAAGCGAGCGGGATCTCCTACGAGCAGTACTTC.

The V call is TRBV5-1, the J call TRBJ2-3; unclear D gene. This CDR3 has 15 residues. V lost 0 bases to trimming and J lost 0 bases, with 8 bases between them. Per germline, CDR1 SGHRS and CDR2 YFSETQ. The CDR3 coding sequence is TGCGCCAGCAGCTTGGGCACCTATAGCACAGATACGCAGTATTTT. It yields the protein CASSLGTYSTDTQYF.

The chain is built from TRBV24-1 and TRBJ1-5; 8 nucleotides match TRBD1. The ends lost 7 bases at V and 3 bases at J; junction bases unmatched: 1. The CDR3 totals 13 residues. The germline gives CDR1 KGHDR, CDR2 SFDVKD. The CDR3 is CATRDRDNQPQHF. CDR3 bases: TGTGCCACCAGGGACAGGGACAATCAGCCCCAGCATTTT.

V usage is TRBV6-2 or TRBV6-3 and J usage is TRBJ1-1; D is uncertain. Germline V lookup: CDR1 MNHEY, CDR2 SVGEGT. This CDR3 is 13 amino acids long. Trimming removed 4 bases at V and 5 bases at J, with 11 bases between. CDR3 nucleotides: TGTGCCAGCAGTTTCGGCAGCGGGACTGAAGCTTTCTTT. It codes for CASSFGSGTEAFF.

This chain uses TRBV5-6 with TRBJ1-2; tentatively, D is TRBD1 (5 bases). Germline V CDR1 and CDR2: SGHDT, YYEEEE. This CDR3 contains 15 residues. Trimming removed 0 bases at V and 4 bases at J, with 13 bases between. CDR3 region: CASSLAAGYGYGYTF. The CDR3 nucleotides are TGTGCCAGCAGCTTGGCGGCAGGGTATGGCTATGGCTACACCTTC. Full variable domain (remainder filled in from reference TRBV5-6 and TRBJ1-2): DAGVTQSPTHLIKTRGQQVTLRCSPKSGHDTVSWYQQALGQGPQFIFQYYEEEERQRGNFPDRFSGHQFPNYSSELNVNALLLGDSALYLCASSLAAGYGYGYTFGSGTRLTVV.

The gene calls are TRBV10-3 and TRBJ1-4, with 9 bases fitting TRBD1. The ends lost 5 bases at V and 7 bases at J; junction bases unmatched: 8. The length of the CDR3 is 15 residues. Germline-derived CDR1 and CDR2 are ENHRY and SYGVKD. CDR3 nucleotide sequence: TGTGCCATCAGTCCAACGGACAGGGGACGTGAAAAACTGTTTTTT. Amino acids: CAISPTDRGREKLFF.

The chain uses TRBV4-3 and TRBJ1-2, with 9 bases lining up with TRBD1. Germline CDR1 and CDR2: LGHNA and YSLEER. This CDR3 has 14 amino acids. V shed 0 bases, J shed 7 bases, and the junction held 3 bases outside the gene matches. The CDR3 coding sequence is TGCGCCAGCAGCCAAGATGGGACAGGGTTTGGCTACACCTTC. This codes for CASSQDGTGFGYTF.

The chain is built from TRBV27 and TRBJ1-4; no clear D gene. Trimming cost V 6 bases and J 6 bases, with 14 bases left between them. The CDR3 spans 14 residues. Looked up from germline, CDR1 is MNHEY and CDR2 is SMNVEV (reference sequence). The CDR3 sequence: CASSLHANHEKLFF. The CDR3 DNA reads TGTGCCAGCAGCTTACACGCGAATCATGAAAAACTGTTTTTT.

The chain employs TRBV14 and TRBJ1-1; D unresolved. This CDR3 has 13 residues. V was cut by 1 base and J by 4 bases, with 7 bases left in between. Germline CDR1 is SGHDN and CDR2 is FVKESK. CDR3: CASSQVLSTEAFF. As DNA, the CDR3 is TGTGCCAGCAGCCAAGTCCTGAGCACTGAAGCTTTCTTT.

This sequence joins TRBV9 and TRBJ1-4; a possible D gene is TRBD1 (6 bases). Trimming shortened V by 3 bases and J by 7 bases, and 13 bases separated the two germline ends. Germline-derived CDR1 and CDR2 are SGDLS and YYNGEE. This CDR3 region has 14 residues. This chain's CDR3 is CASSAGDLSEKLFF. The CDR3 DNA is TGTGCCAGCAGCGCAGGGGATTTGAGTGAAAAACTGTTTTTT.

Comment on this clone: The sample contains more than one DNA sequence encoding this CDR3. The chain uses TRBV7-2 and TRBJ2-7, with 8 bases identical to TRBD1. The trim removed 4 bases at V and 0 bases at J, leaving 2 bases unmatched. Germline V CDR1 and CDR2: SGHTA, FQGNSA. The CDR3 consists of 14 residues. The CDR3 DNA reads TGTGCCAGCAGCTCGACAGGGGCCTCCTACGAGCAGTACTTC. It encodes CASSSTGASYEQYF. Full variable domain (outside the CDR3, taken from reference TRBV7-2 and TRBJ2-7): GAGVSQSPSNKVTEKGKDVELRCDPISGHTALYWYRQSLGQGLEFLIYFQGNSAPDKSGLPSDRFSAERTGGSVSTLTIQRTQQEDSAVYLCASSSTGASYEQYFGPGTRLTVT.

The rearrangement joins TRBV4-3 to TRBJ2-7, with D uncertain. V was pared by 3 bases and J by 7 bases, with 13 bases between. This CDR3 comprises 13 residues. The germline gives CDR1 LGHNA, CDR2 YSLEER. As DNA, the CDR3 is TGCGCCAGCAGCCAGTTTGAGCGCCGGGAGCAGTACTTC. The encoded protein is CASSQFERREQYF.

This clone was seen just once. The genes are TRBV4-1 and TRBJ2-5; 12 bases agree with TRBD2. CDR3 size: 15 residues. With 4 bases clipped from V and 5 bases from J, the junction kept 5 bases outside the gene matches. Germline values: CDR1 MGHRA, CDR2 YSYEKL. CDR3 nucleotide sequence: TGCGCCAGCAGCCCGACTAGCGGGAGCGATGAGACCCAGTACTTC. Translated: CASSPTSGSDETQYF.

The chain is built from TRBV4-1 and TRBJ1-6; D not certain. Germline V gene lookup returns CDR1 MGHRA and CDR2 YSYEKL. This CDR3 region has 15 residues. V shed 7 bases and J shed 7 bases, with 17 bases lying between them. CDR3 DNA sequence: TGCGCCAGCACCCTAGTCCCAGACGCGAATTCACCCCTCCACTTT. It codes for CASTLVPDANSPLHF.

The CDR3 sequence: CASTHPDRGTEAFF. DNA for the CDR3: TGTGCCAGTACCCACCCCGACCGGGGTACTGAAGCTTTCTTT. The genes are TRBV19 and TRBJ1-1; D unclear. The length of the CDR3 is 14 residues. V lost 7 bases and J 5 bases, leaving 17 bases between the germline ends. Germline loops: CDR1 LNHDA, CDR2 SQIVND (reference sequence).